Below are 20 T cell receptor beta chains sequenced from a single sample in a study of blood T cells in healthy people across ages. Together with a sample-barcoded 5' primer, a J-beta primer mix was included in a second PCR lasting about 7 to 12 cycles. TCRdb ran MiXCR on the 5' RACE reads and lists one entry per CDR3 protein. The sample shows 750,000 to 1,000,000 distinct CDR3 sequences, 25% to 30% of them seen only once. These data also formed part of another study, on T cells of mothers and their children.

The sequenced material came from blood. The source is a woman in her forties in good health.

The CDR3 sequence is CSGGERAETQYF. In nucleotides, the CDR3 is TGCAGTGGGGGAGAACGGGCAGAGACCCAGTACTTC. The chain recombines TRBV20-1 with TRBJ2-5; D perhaps matches TRBD2 (5 bases). The V end was cut by 7 bases, the J end by 4 bases, with 13 bases between. The CDR3 length is 12 residues. The germline V gene encodes CDR1 DFQATT and CDR2 SNEGSKA (reference sequence).

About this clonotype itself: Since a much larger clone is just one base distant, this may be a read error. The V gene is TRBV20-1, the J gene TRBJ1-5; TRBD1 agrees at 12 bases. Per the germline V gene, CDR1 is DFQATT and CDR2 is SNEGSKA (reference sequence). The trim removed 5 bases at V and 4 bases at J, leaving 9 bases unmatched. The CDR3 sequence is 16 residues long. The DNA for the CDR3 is TGCAGTGCTTTCGGGACAGGGGGCAGGGGAAATCAGCCCCAGCATTTT. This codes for CSAFGTGGRGNQPQHF.

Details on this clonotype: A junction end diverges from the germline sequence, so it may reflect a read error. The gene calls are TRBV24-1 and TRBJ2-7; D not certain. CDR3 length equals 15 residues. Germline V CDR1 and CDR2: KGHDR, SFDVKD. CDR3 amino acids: CATGDPASPTYEQYF. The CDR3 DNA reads TGTGCCACCGGTGACCCCGCGAGCCCGACCTACGAGCAGTACTTC.

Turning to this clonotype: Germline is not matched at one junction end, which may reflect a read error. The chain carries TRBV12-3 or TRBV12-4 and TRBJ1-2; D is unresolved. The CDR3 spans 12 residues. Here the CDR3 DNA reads TGTGTCAGCAGTTTAGCACCCTATGGCTACACCTTC. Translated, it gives CVSSLAPYGYTF.

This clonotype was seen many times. The CDR3 here is CASSDTSGGPYEQYF. CDR3 DNA: TGTGCCAGCAGTGATACTAGCGGGGGACCCTACGAGCAGTACTTC. The chain is built from TRBV6-1 and TRBJ2-7; 11 bases are a match to TRBD2. J was trimmed by 2 bases and V by 3 bases; bases with no gene match: 3. There are 15 residues in the CDR3. CDR1 and CDR2 (germline): MNHNS, SASEGT.

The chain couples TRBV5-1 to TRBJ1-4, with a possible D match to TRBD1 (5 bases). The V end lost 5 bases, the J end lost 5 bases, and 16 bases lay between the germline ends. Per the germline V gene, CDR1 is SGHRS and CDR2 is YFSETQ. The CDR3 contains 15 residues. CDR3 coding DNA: TGCGCCAGCAGTCCCGAGGGGCAAAGCAATGAAAAACTGTTTTTT. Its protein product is CASSPEGQSNEKLFF.

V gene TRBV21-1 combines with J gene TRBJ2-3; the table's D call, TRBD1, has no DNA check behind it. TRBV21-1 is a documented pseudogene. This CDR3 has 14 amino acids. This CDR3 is CASKPGRRRETQYF. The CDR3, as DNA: TGTGCCAGTAAACCGGGACGGAGACGAGAGACCCAGTATTTT.

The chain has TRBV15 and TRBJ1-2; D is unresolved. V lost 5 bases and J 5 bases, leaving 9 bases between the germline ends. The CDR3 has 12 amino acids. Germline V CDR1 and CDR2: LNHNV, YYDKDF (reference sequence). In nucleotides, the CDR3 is TGTGCCACCAGCGTCCTGGGGTATGGCTACACCTTC. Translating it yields CATSVLGYGYTF.

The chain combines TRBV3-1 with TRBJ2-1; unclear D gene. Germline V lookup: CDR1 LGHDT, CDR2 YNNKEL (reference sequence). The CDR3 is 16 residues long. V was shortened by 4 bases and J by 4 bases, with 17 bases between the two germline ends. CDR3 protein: CASSLISSGPYNEQFF. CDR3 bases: TGTGCCAGCAGCCTCATTTCTTCCGGGCCATACAATGAGCAGTTCTTC.

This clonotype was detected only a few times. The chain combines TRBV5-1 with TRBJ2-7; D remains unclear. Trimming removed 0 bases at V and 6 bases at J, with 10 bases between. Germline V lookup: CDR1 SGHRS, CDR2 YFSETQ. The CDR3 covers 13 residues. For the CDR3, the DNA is TGCGCCAGCAGCTTGGCCTACGGAGTCGAGCAGTACTTC. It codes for CASSLAYGVEQYF.

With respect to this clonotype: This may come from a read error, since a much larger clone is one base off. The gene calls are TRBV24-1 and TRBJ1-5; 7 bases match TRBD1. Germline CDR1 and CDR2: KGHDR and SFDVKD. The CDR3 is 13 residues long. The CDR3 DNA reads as TGTGCCACCAGTGAAGGGGGCAATCGGCCCCAGCATTTT. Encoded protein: CATSEGGNRPQHF.

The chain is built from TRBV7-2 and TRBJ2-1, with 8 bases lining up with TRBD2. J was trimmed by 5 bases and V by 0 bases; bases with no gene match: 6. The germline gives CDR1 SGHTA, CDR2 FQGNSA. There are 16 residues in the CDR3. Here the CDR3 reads CASSLAGSGGNNEQFF. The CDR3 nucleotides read TGTGCCAGCAGCTTAGCGGGGAGCGGGGGTAACAATGAGCAGTTCTTC. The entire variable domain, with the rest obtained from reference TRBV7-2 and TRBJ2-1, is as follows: GAGVSQSPSNKVTEKGKDVELRCDPISGHTALYWYRQSLGQGLEFLIYFQGNSAPDKSGLPSDRFSAERTGGSVSTLTIQRTQQEDSAVYLCASSLAGSGGNNEQFFGPGTRLTVL.

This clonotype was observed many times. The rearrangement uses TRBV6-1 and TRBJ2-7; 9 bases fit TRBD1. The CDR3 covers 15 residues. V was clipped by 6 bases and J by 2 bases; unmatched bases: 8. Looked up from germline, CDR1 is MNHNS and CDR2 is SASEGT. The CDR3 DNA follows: TGTGCCAGCAGGGCCGGGACAGGGAGTCCCTACGAGCAGTACTTC. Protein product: CASRAGTGSPYEQYF.

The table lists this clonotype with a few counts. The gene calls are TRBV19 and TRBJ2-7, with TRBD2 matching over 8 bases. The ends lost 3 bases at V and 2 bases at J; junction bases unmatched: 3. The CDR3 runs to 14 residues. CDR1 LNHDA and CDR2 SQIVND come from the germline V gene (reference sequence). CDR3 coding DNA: TGTGCCAGTAGTATTACTAGCGGCCCCTACGAGCAGTACTTC. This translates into CASSITSGPYEQYF.

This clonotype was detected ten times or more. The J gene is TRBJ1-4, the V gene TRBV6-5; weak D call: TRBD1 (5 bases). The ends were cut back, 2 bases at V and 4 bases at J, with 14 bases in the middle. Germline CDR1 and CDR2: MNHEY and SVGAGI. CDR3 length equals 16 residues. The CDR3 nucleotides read TGTGCCAGCAGTTACGAAGGGACGGCCGGTAATGAAAAACTGTTTTTT. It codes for CASSYEGTAGNEKLFF.

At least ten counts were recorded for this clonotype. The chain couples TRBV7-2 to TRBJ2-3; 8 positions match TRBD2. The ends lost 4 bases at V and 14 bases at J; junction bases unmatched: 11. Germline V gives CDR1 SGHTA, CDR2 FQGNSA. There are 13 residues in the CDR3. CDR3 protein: CASSSLGTRGTYF. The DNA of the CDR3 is TGTGCCAGCAGCTCCCTAGGGACTAGAGGAACGTATTTT.

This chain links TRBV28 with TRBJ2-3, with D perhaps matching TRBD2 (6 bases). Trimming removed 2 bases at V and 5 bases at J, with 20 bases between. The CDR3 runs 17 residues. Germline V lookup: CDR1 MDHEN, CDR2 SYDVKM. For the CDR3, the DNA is TGTGCCAGCAGTTTAGGGACCGGGACTCCTCGGGGAGATACGCAGTATTTT. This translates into CASSLGTGTPRGDTQYF. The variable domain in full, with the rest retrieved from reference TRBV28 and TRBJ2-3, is DVKVTQSSRYLVKRTGEKVFLECVQDMDHENMFWYRQDPGLGLRLIYFSYDVKMKEKGDIPEGYSVSREKKERFSLILESASTNQTSMYLCASSLGTGTPRGDTQYFGPGTRLTVL.

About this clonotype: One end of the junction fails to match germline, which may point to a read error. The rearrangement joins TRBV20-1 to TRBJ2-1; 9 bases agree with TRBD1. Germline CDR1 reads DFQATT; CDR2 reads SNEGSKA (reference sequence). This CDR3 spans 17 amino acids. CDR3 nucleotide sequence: TGCTGTGCTAGAGACGCTCGAGGGGACAGGGCTTACAATGAGCAGTTCTTC. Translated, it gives CCARDARGDRAYNEQFF.

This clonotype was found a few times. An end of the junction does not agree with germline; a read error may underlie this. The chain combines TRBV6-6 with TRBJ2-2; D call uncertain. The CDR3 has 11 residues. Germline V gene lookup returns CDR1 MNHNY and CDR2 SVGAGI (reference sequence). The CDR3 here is CASTYTGELFF. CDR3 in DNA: TGTGCCAGCACTTACACCGGGGAGCTGTTTTTT.

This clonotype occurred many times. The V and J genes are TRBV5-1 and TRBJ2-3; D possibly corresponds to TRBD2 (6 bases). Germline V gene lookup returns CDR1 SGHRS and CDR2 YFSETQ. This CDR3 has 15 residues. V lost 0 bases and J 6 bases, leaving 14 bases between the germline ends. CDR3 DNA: TGCGCCAGCAGCTTGGGCGGGGTGCGCGATGATACGCAGTATTTT. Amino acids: CASSLGGVRDDTQYF.